What follows are 25 T cell receptor beta chains derived from one specimen sequenced in a study of blood T cell repertoires in COVID-19. TCRdb's table, derived via immunoSEQ multiplex PCR, lists solely in-frame clones and lacks some. The repertoire holds 180,000 or so clones, with approximately 83% as singletons. Sequencing was performed on peripheral blood. Receptor source: a man between 60 and 70 years old with acute or convalescent COVID-19.

The chain recombines TRBV11-3 with TRBJ1-5, with a possible D match to TRBD1 (5 bases). CDR3 length: 18 residues. CDR1 is SGHNT and CDR2 is YENEEA in the germline V gene. V was shortened by 5 bases and J by 1 base, with 21 bases between the two germline ends. This CDR3 reads CASSPKPRVRTSNQPQHF. As DNA, the CDR3 is TGTGCCAGCAGCCCAAAACCCAGGGTTCGGACGAGCAATCAGCCCCAGCATTTT.

The chain uses TRBV2 and TRBJ2-4; D possibly corresponds to TRBD1 (5 bases). Germline values: CDR1 SNHLY, CDR2 FYNNEI. The length of the CDR3 is 14 residues. The V gene lost 10 bases and the J gene lost 0 bases, with 13 bases spanning the gap. The CDR3 sequence: CATGQGLAKNIQYF. CDR3 DNA sequence: TGTGCCACCGGTCAGGGCCTAGCCAAAAACATTCAGTACTTC.

The V call is TRBV30, the J call TRBJ1-1, with 7 positions matching TRBD1. CDR1 and CDR2 from the germline V gene are GTSNPN and SVGIG (reference sequence). The junction had 6 bases not matched to a gene; V was cut back by 8 bases and J by 3 bases. CDR3 length equals 12 residues. This CDR3 is CASRDSYTEAFF. The CDR3 nucleotides are TGTGCCAGCCGGGACAGCTACACTGAAGCTTTCTTT.

The chain's CDR3 is CSVRGQGLNQPQHF. The CDR3 region has the DNA TGCAGCGTCAGGGGACAGGGGTTGAATCAGCCCCAGCATTTT. The chain couples TRBV29-1 to TRBJ1-5, with TRBD1 matching over 10 bases. Germline assignment: CDR1 SQVTM and CDR2 ANQGSEA. The CDR3 is 14 residues long. The junction had 6 bases not matched to a gene; V was cut back by 6 bases and J by 4 bases. Filled out from reference TRBV29-1 and TRBJ1-5, the complete variable domain reads SAVISQKPSRDICQRGTSLTIQCQVDSQVTMMFWYRQQPGQSLTLIATANQGSEATYESGFVIDKFPISRPNLTFSTLTVSNMSPEDSSIYLCSVRGQGLNQPQHFGDGTRLSIL.

The chain uses TRBV27 and TRBJ2-1; a possible D gene is TRBD2 (5 bases). V lost 5 bases and J 9 bases, leaving 14 bases between the germline ends. Germline-derived CDR1 and CDR2 are MNHEY and SMNVEV (reference sequence). There are 13 residues in the CDR3. CDR3 protein: CASSPRGRGEQFF. CDR3 nucleotide sequence: TGTGCCAGCAGTCCCAGAGGGAGAGGTGAGCAGTTCTTC.

The chain recombines TRBV9 with TRBJ2-4; D is possibly TRBD2 (5 bases). Trimming stripped 0 bases from V and 9 bases from J, with 16 bases between. Per the germline V gene, CDR1 is SGDLS and CDR2 is YYNGEE. The CDR3 contains 15 residues. CDR3 nucleotide sequence: TGTGCCAGCAGCGTAGCTGGAACTAGTAATAGCATTCAGTACTTC. Its protein product is CASSVAGTSNSIQYF.

The genes are TRBV6-5 and TRBJ2-5; TRBD2 matches 7 bases. Germline V gene sequence: CDR1 MNHEY, CDR2 SVGAGI. J lost 5 bases, V lost 6 bases, and 3 bases had no gene match. This CDR3 spans 12 amino acids. As DNA, the CDR3 is TGTGCCAGCAGCCCCGGGGGGGAGACCCAGTACTTC. Translated, it gives CASSPGGETQYF.

This clone was seen only once. This chain joins TRBV5-6 and TRBJ2-1, with 9 bases aligning to TRBD2. The CDR3 runs 14 residues. Germline V gene lookup returns CDR1 SGHDT and CDR2 YYEEEE. With 1 base clipped from V and 10 bases from J, the junction kept 6 bases outside the gene matches. CDR3 in DNA: TGTGCCAGCAGCTTGTTTGCGGGAGGGGGAGAGCAGTTCTTC. Its translation is CASSLFAGGGEQFF.

V and J are TRBV6-2 or TRBV6-3 and TRBJ1-5; D is uncertain. Trimming removed 6 bases at V and 5 bases at J, with 17 bases between. Germline loops: CDR1 MNHEY, CDR2 SVGEGT. CDR3 length: 15 residues. In nucleotides, the CDR3 is TGTGCCAGCAGCCTAAGACGGGGAACGCATCAGCCCCAGCATTTT. Its protein is CASSLRRGTHQPQHF.

The chain combines TRBV24-1 with TRBJ2-3; maybe TRBD1 (5 bases). The V gene lost 6 bases and the J gene lost 1 base, with 10 bases spanning the gap. Germline V lookup: CDR1 KGHDR, CDR2 SFDVKD. This CDR3 region has 14 residues. As DNA, the CDR3 is TGTGCCACCAGTTCCCAGGGCGGCACAGATACGCAGTATTTT. Translating it yields CATSSQGGTDTQYF.

The gene calls are TRBV18 and TRBJ1-3; D is ambiguous. The CDR3 loop spans 15 amino acids. CDR1 KGHSH and CDR2 LQKENI come from the germline V gene. V lost 2 bases and J lost 0, with 8 bases in between. The CDR3 DNA reads as TGTGCCAGCTCACCAGCACACCGCTCTGGAAACACCATATATTTT. Its protein product is CASSPAHRSGNTIYF.

The V call is TRBV7-9, the J call TRBJ2-7; TRBD1 matches at 8 bases. CDR3 length equals 14 residues. V lost 5 bases and J lost 1; bases outside the gene matches: 4. The germline gives CDR1 SEHNR, CDR2 FQNEAQ (reference sequence). The CDR3 sequence: CASSPRQGSYEQYF. The DNA of the CDR3 is TGTGCCAGCAGCCCACGACAGGGGTCCTACGAGCAGTACTTC.

The chain joins TRBV29-1 to TRBJ1-1; D not resolved. V lost 8 bases and J lost 5, with 12 bases in between. The CDR3 length is 11 residues. Germline V gives CDR1 SQVTM, CDR2 ANQGSEA. The CDR3 sequence is CSTQRLTEAFF. CDR3 coding DNA: TGCAGCACTCAGCGGCTGACTGAAGCTTTCTTT.

The rearrangement links TRBV19 to TRBJ1-2; 7 bases map to TRBD1. CDR3 length: 15 residues. CDR1 and CDR2 from the germline V gene are LNHDA and SQIVND (reference sequence). V was clipped by 6 bases and J by 0 bases; unmatched bases: 7. The CDR3 loop is CASRPDRAPNYGYTF. The CDR3 region has the DNA TGTGCCAGTAGGCCCGACAGGGCACCTAACTATGGCTACACCTTC.

This clone was seen a handful of times. The chain has TRBV7-9 and TRBJ2-1, with 8 bases that match TRBD1. The ends lost 5 bases at V and 8 bases at J; junction bases unmatched: 17. The germline V gene encodes CDR1 SEHNR and CDR2 FQNEAQ (reference sequence). The CDR3 totals 17 residues. In nucleotides, the CDR3 is TGTGCCAGCAGCCCGGACAGGGCCGGGTGGGGTGTGCATGAGCAGTTCTTC. Protein sequence: CASSPDRAGWGVHEQFF.

This clone has a single count. The CDR3 is CASGLTGAGYGYTF. The CDR3 DNA reads TGTGCTAGTGGGCTGACAGGGGCCGGCTATGGCTACACCTTC. The chain is built from TRBV12-5 and TRBJ1-2, with 8 positions matching TRBD1. CDR3 size: 14 residues. The germline V gene has CDR1 LGHNT and CDR2 FRNRAP. The junction had 7 bases not matched to a gene; V was cut back by 6 bases and J by 4 bases.

The chain combines TRBV18 with TRBJ2-1, with TRBD2 matching 13 bases. V lost 6 bases to trimming and J lost 6 bases; unmatched junction nucleotides: 5. CDR3 length: 15 residues. The germline V gene encodes CDR1 KGHSH and CDR2 LQKENI. Written as DNA, the CDR3 is TGTGCCAGCTCTGCAGGACTAGCGGGAGCCAATGAGCAGTTCTTC. Amino acid sequence: CASSAGLAGANEQFF.

This chain links TRBV11-3 with TRBJ2-3; D possibly corresponds to TRBD1 (5 bases). There are 12 residues in the CDR3. CDR1 is SGHNT, CDR2 YENEEA, per germline. V was shortened by 5 bases and J by 3 bases, with 6 bases between the two germline ends. CDR3 loop: CASSQGTDTQYF. The CDR3 DNA is TGTGCCAGCAGCCAGGGAACAGATACGCAGTATTTT.

Note on this clone: Different DNA sequences within this sample yield the same CDR3. This chain links TRBV7-3 with TRBJ1-1; D gene unclear. CDR3 size: 14 residues. V lost 5 bases to trimming and J lost 1 base, with 11 bases between them. Germline CDR1 reads SGHTA; CDR2 reads FQGTGA. The CDR3 loop reads CASSLGGSNTEAFF. CDR3 DNA: TGTGCCAGCAGCCTGGGCGGGTCGAACACTGAAGCTTTCTTT.

The V gene is TRBV30, the J gene TRBJ2-7; D may be TRBD2 (5 bases). CDR3 length: 14 residues. V shed 3 bases and J shed 0 bases, with 12 bases lying between them. From germline, CDR1 is GTSNPN and CDR2 SVGIG (reference sequence). The CDR3 protein is CAWSRTPSSYEQYF. The CDR3 bases are TGTGCCTGGAGCCGGACTCCTAGCTCCTACGAGCAGTACTTC.

This chain uses TRBV11-2 with TRBJ1-2, with TRBD1 matching over 8 bases. The CDR3 contains 16 residues. Germline trimming cut 5 bases from V and 4 bases from J; bases unmatched to any gene: 12. The germline V gene encodes CDR1 SGHAT and CDR2 FQNNGV. The CDR3 is CASSQGQGELRYGYTF. For the CDR3, the DNA is TGTGCCAGCAGCCAAGGACAGGGCGAACTGCGCTATGGCTACACCTTC.

CDR3 DNA sequence: TGTGCCAGCAGCCAAGTTGGTCAGGGGCGTGCTGGCTACACCTTC. Protein product: CASSQVGQGRAGYTF. This chain joins TRBV14 and TRBJ1-2; D perhaps matches TRBD1 (6 bases). Trimming stripped 1 base from V and 7 bases from J, with 16 bases between. The CDR3 runs to 15 residues. The germline CDR1 and CDR2 sequences are SGHDN and FVKESK. Looking up the rest from reference TRBV14 and TRBJ1-2 gives the full variable domain: EAGVTQFPSHSVIEKGQTVTLRCDPISGHDNLYWYRRVMGKEIKFLLHFVKESKQDESGMPNNRFLAERTGGTYSTLKVQPAELEDSGVYFCASSQVGQGRAGYTFGSGTRLTVV.

The chain joins TRBV5-6 to TRBJ1-1; TRBD1 aligns across 7 bases. The germline gives CDR1 SGHDT, CDR2 YYEEEE. CDR3 size: 15 residues. J lost 0 bases, V lost 4 bases, and 6 bases had no gene match. The CDR3 loop is CASSLGQTMNTEAFF. The DNA for the CDR3 is TGTGCCAGCAGCCTGGGACAGACAATGAACACTGAAGCTTTCTTT.

The chain links TRBV30 to TRBJ1-4; D gene unclear. CDR1 GTSNPN and CDR2 SVGIG come from the germline V gene (reference sequence). V dropped 4 bases and J dropped 5 bases, with 8 bases sitting between them. This CDR3 has 12 residues. CDR3 protein: CAWNSQNEKLFF. The CDR3 nucleotides are TGTGCCTGGAATTCCCAAAATGAAAAACTGTTTTTT.

This chain connects TRBV28 to TRBJ2-1, with 7 bases aligning to TRBD2. The CDR3 is made up of 14 amino acids. Germline CDR1 reads MDHEN; CDR2 reads SYDVKM. The V gene end was trimmed by 5 bases and the J gene end by 8 bases; junction bases not matched to a gene: 9. The CDR3 DNA follows: TGTGCCAGCAGTCTTCGGACTAGACTCGATGAGCAGTTCTTC. It codes for CASSLRTRLDEQFF.